Below are 23 T cell receptor beta chains sequenced from a single sample in a study of blood T cells in healthy people across ages. Combining a sample-barcoded 5' primer with a J-beta primer mix, a second PCR ran for roughly 6 to 11 cycles. TCRdb redid the calling of the 5' RACE reads with MiXCR, one entry per CDR3 protein. Found here are hundreds of thousands of distinct CDR3 sequences, approximately 53% of them singletons; the top ten hold around 24%. The sample comprised blood. The receptors originated from a man aged 40-49 years in good health.

The chain couples TRBV28 to TRBJ2-4, with D perhaps TRBD1 (6 bases). The tail of the sequence fits TRBJ2-5 better, so the J call may be wrong. The CDR3 contains 15 residues. The germline CDR1 and CDR2 sequences are MDHEN and SYDVKM. This CDR3 is CASSLYPGQQETQYF. The CDR3, as DNA: TGTGCCAGCAGTTTATACCCCGGACAGCAAGAGACCCAGTACTTC.

This clonotype was detected a few times. This chain joins TRBV7-2 and TRBJ2-5; no reliable D call. CDR1 is SGHTA, CDR2 FQGNSA, per germline. This CDR3 is 14 amino acids long. V was trimmed by 1 base and J by 4 bases, leaving 10 bases between them. The CDR3 DNA follows: TGTGCCAGCAGCTTAGTCTTTAGGGCAGAGACCCAGTACTTC. This sequence encodes CASSLVFRAETQYF.

The chain employs TRBV3-1 and TRBJ2-5; no reliable D call. The V gene lost 1 base and the J gene lost 0 bases, with 12 bases spanning the gap. From germline, CDR1 is LGHDT and CDR2 YNNKEL (reference sequence). The CDR3 consists of 16 residues. As DNA, the CDR3 is TGTGCCAGCAGCCAAGGAGATCGGCGGAACCAAGAGACCCAGTACTTC. Amino acid sequence: CASSQGDRRNQETQYF.

This clonotype was recorded only once. The chain couples TRBV12-3 or TRBV12-4 to TRBJ1-2, with D perhaps TRBD1 (5 bases). V was cut by 6 bases and J by 4 bases, with 24 bases left in between. The CDR3 length is 17 residues. The CDR3 region has the DNA TGTGCCAGCAGAATTATCGAGTTAGACGACCAGGGCTATGGCTACACCTTC. This encodes CASRIIELDDQGYGYTF.

The chain carries TRBV5-1 and TRBJ1-1, with TRBD1 matching 8 bases. V shed 4 bases and J 1 base; nucleotides not matched to a gene: 12. Germline V lookup: CDR1 SGHRS, CDR2 YFSETQ. The CDR3 sequence is 17 residues long. The CDR3 DNA is TGCGCCAGCAGCGGCGGGGACAGGAGGGGATCGAACACTGAAGCTTTCTTT. Its translation: CASSGGDRRGSNTEAFF.

This chain joins TRBV15 and TRBJ2-6; perhaps TRBD2 as D (6 bases). V lost 5 bases and J 0 bases, leaving 11 bases between the germline ends. Germline loops: CDR1 LNHNV, CDR2 YYDKDF (reference sequence). The CDR3 is made up of 16 amino acids. This chain's CDR3 is CATSPRGNSGANVLTF. CDR3 sequence (DNA): TGTGCCACCAGCCCGCGCGGGAACTCTGGGGCCAACGTCCTGACTTTC.

This clonotype was detected once. The chain joins TRBV9 to TRBJ2-3; perhaps TRBD1 as D (7 bases). CDR1 and CDR2 from the germline V gene are SGDLS and YYNGEE. Trimming shortened V by 3 bases and J by 1 base, and 12 bases separated the two germline ends. The CDR3 loop spans 15 amino acids. CDR3 coding DNA: TGTGCCAGCAGCGCAGGGGGGCGGGGCACAGATACGCAGTATTTT. This sequence encodes CASSAGGRGTDTQYF.

This rearrangement joins TRBV15 to TRBJ1-5, with D tentatively TRBD1 (6 bases). Trimming stripped 3 bases from V and 0 bases from J, with 12 bases between. The V gene's germline CDR1 is LNHNV and CDR2 YYDKDF (reference sequence). CDR3 length: 16 residues. The CDR3 here is CATSSKDSYSNQPQHF. CDR3 bases: TGTGCCACCAGCAGTAAGGACAGTTATAGCAATCAGCCCCAGCATTTT.

The rearrangement joins TRBV11-2 to TRBJ1-2; 8 bases align to TRBD1. The CDR3 covers 16 residues. Germline CDR1 is SGHAT and CDR2 is FQNNGV. V lost 4 bases and J lost 4; bases outside the gene matches: 11. CDR3 coding DNA: TGTGCCAGCAGCTCGACCGGGACAGGCTCACTCTATGGCTACACCTTC. Its translation: CASSSTGTGSLYGYTF.

The chain uses TRBV28 and TRBJ2-3; D may be TRBD1 or TRBD2 (6 bases each). The V end lost 3 bases, the J end lost 5 bases, and 12 bases lay between the germline ends. This CDR3 region has 14 residues. Looked up from germline, CDR1 is MDHEN and CDR2 is SYDVKM. DNA of the CDR3: TGTGCCAGCAGTTTTCCCAAGGGGGGAGATACGCAGTATTTT. Translating it yields CASSFPKGGDTQYF. The whole variable domain, remainder taken from reference TRBV28 and TRBJ2-3, is DVKVTQSSRYLVKRTGEKVFLECVQDMDHENMFWYRQDPGLGLRLIYFSYDVKMKEKGDIPEGYSVSREKKERFSLILESASTNQTSMYLCASSFPKGGDTQYFGPGTRLTVL.

This clonotype has a single count. The J gene is TRBJ2-5, the V gene TRBV2, with D perhaps TRBD1 or TRBD2 (5 bases each). The CDR3 covers 15 residues. The V end was cut by 7 bases, the J end by 1 base, with 16 bases between. Germline V gene lookup returns CDR1 SNHLY and CDR2 FYNNEI. CDR3 protein: CASMSRGTIQETQYF. CDR3 DNA sequence: TGTGCCAGCATGTCCCGAGGGACGATCCAAGAGACCCAGTACTTC.

J is TRBJ1-6 and V is TRBV7-2; the D gene is possibly TRBD1 (6 bases). This CDR3 spans 15 amino acids. The germline CDR1 and CDR2 sequences are SGHTA and FQGNSA. V lost 1 base and J lost 10, with 14 bases in between. The CDR3 reads CASSLEGDGKSPLHF. Here the CDR3 DNA reads TGTGCCAGCAGCTTAGAGGGGGACGGAAAGTCACCCCTCCACTTT.

This clonotype has only one observation. Its ends do not fully match the called genes, so a read error is possible. The gene calls are TRBV6-1 and TRBJ2-7, with 9 bases fitting TRBD2. The CDR3 sequence is 15 residues long. The germline V gene encodes CDR1 MNHNS and CDR2 SASEGT. The CDR3 nucleotides are TGTGCCAGCAGTGAAGGCCTAGCGGGGTTGTACGGGCAGTACTTC. This encodes CASSEGLAGLYGQYF.

A few counts support this clonotype. This chain joins TRBV29-1 and TRBJ1-2, with D possibly being TRBD1 (5 bases). This CDR3 has 13 residues. Germline-derived CDR1 and CDR2 are SQVTM and ANQGSEA. Trimming cost V 3 bases and J 5 bases, with 13 bases left between them. The CDR3 protein is CSVEVGTEYGYTF. Here the CDR3 DNA reads TGCAGCGTTGAGGTTGGGACGGAATATGGCTACACCTTC.

The rearrangement uses TRBV7-9 and TRBJ2-4; 8 nucleotides match TRBD1. Gene TRBJ2-7 matches the end of the DNA better, so the J call may be wrong. Germline lookup yields CDR1 SEHNR and CDR2 FQNEAQ (reference sequence). The CDR3 loop spans 15 amino acids. The CDR3 is CASSIDRGSFYEQYF. CDR3 DNA sequence: TGTGCCAGCAGCATCGACAGGGGTTCCTTCTACGAGCAGTACTTC.

The chain carries TRBV7-2 and TRBJ1-2; possible D gene TRBD1, 5 bases. This CDR3 is 15 amino acids long. From germline, CDR1 is SGHTA and CDR2 FQGNSA. With 0 bases removed from V and 8 bases from J, the gap between germline ends came to 16 bases. The CDR3: CASSLALVGDGGYTF. CDR3 DNA: TGTGCCAGCAGCTTAGCGCTGGTAGGGGATGGGGGCTACACCTTC.

CDR3 sequence (DNA): TGTGCCAGCCGAACCACAGGGGGCACCGGGGAGCTGTTTTTT. Its translation is CASRTTGGTGELFF. The chain links TRBV27 to TRBJ2-2, with TRBD1 matching 8 bases. V was pared by 8 bases and J by 4 bases, with 6 bases of the junction left unmatched. The germline gives CDR1 MNHEY, CDR2 SMNVEV (reference sequence). This CDR3 spans 14 amino acids.

The J gene is TRBJ2-3, the V gene TRBV11-2; D gene unclear. The germline V and J ends were trimmed by 0 bases and 2 bases, with 9 bases remaining between them. This CDR3 spans 15 amino acids. Germline V gene sequence: CDR1 SGHAT, CDR2 FQNNGV. The CDR3 DNA reads TGTGCCAGCAGCTTAGATCCGGGCCACACAGATACGCAGTATTTT. This encodes CASSLDPGHTDTQYF.

The chain links TRBV29-1 to TRBJ1-2, with D unclear. Germline lookup yields CDR1 SQVTM and CDR2 ANQGSEA. This CDR3 contains 12 residues. V lost 0 bases, J lost 8 bases, and 10 bases lay in between. The CDR3 loop is CSVEELQMGYTF. CDR3 coding DNA: TGCAGCGTTGAAGAGCTGCAGATGGGCTACACCTTC.

This clonotype appeared a few times. The V gene is TRBV28, the J gene TRBJ2-7, with D unclear. V was shortened by 4 bases and J by 4 bases, with 8 bases between the two germline ends. Germline V gene data show CDR1 as MDHEN and CDR2 as SYDVKM. This CDR3 contains 12 residues. CDR3 region: CASSSMGYEQYF. The CDR3 bases are TGTGCCAGCAGTTCCATGGGTTACGAGCAGTACTTC.

Comment on this clonotype: A much larger clonotype is one base distant, so this may be a read error. The CDR3 DNA sequence: TGTGCCAGCAGCTCCCTACAGGGGAGCTCCTACGAGCAGTTCTTC. Its protein product is CASSSLQGSSYEQFF. The gene calls are TRBV11-2 and TRBJ2-1; 7 bases align to TRBD1. The germline V gene has CDR1 SGHAT and CDR2 FQNNGV. The CDR3 is 15 residues long. V trimming: 4 bases; J trimming: 10 bases; junction bases outside the gene matches: 13.

This chain links TRBV15 with TRBJ2-4, with 8 bases fitting TRBD2. CDR1 and CDR2 (germline): LNHNV, YYDKDF (reference sequence). This CDR3 is built from 18 residues. V trimming: 0 bases; J trimming: 5 bases; junction bases outside the gene matches: 12. CDR3 sequence reads: CATSRDRAGVQWENIQYF. The CDR3 DNA reads TGTGCCACCAGCAGAGATCGAGCGGGGGTTCAGTGGGAAAACATTCAGTACTTC.

This clonotype was observed once. The chain has TRBV30 and TRBJ2-3; a possible D gene is TRBD2 (6 bases). The CDR3 spans 15 residues. Germline V gene lookup returns CDR1 GTSNPN and CDR2 SVGIG (reference sequence). V lost 4 bases to trimming and J lost 0 bases, with 14 bases between them. The CDR3 here is CAWTLMGLSTDTQYF. CDR3 nucleotides: TGTGCCTGGACCCTGATGGGACTTAGCACAGATACGCAGTATTTT.